A selection of T cell receptor beta chains follows, all from one sample in a study of blood T cell repertoires in COVID-19. TCRdb keeps only in-frame clones here, not all; method: immunoSEQ multiplex PCR. The table lists about 150,000 clones, roughly 80% of them singletons. The sequenced material came from peripheral blood. The receptors were gathered from a woman aged 70-85 years with COVID-19, enrolled during active disease. The CDR3 runs from the conserved cysteine through the conserved F or W. A D gene is named only where the DNA matches it firmly. Clone size appears in some rows only: once, few, many, or a class for an expanded clone.

D gene,V gene,J gene,clone size,CDR3 length,CDR3 DNA,CDR3 protein
TRBD1,TRBV5-4,TRBJ1-2,once,14,TGTGCCAGCAGCAAGACAGGGGGGGAGGGCGGCTACACCTTC,CASSKTGGEGGYTF
TRBD1,TRBV19,TRBJ2-2,NA,16,TGTGCCAGTAGTATTCCCAGGGGGACGAACACCGGGGAGCTGTTTTTT,CASSIPRGTNTGELFF
NA,TRBV25-1,TRBJ2-7,NA,13,TGTGCCAGCAGTGTAGCGCCTTACTACGAGCAGTACTTC,CASSVAPYYEQYF
NA,TRBV27,TRBJ1-1,NA,15,TGTGCCAGCACTCCCAACAGGGCGCAGAACACTGAAGCTTTCTTT,CASTPNRAQNTEAFF
NA,TRBV7-9,TRBJ2-7,NA,13,TGTGCCAGCACCGGGGGCACAGTGGATGAGCAGTACTTC,CASTGGTVDEQYF
TRBD1,TRBV19,TRBJ2-7,NA,14,TGTGCCAGTAGTGATCGGGACAGGGGCTACGAGCAGTACTTC,CASSDRDRGYEQYF
NA,TRBV7-3,TRBJ2-2,NA,18,TGTGCCAGCAGCTTAAGGCCCACAGGGCGGACGGGCACCGGGGAGCTGTTTTTT,CASSLRPTGRTGTGELFF
NA,TRBV5-1,TRBJ1-4,NA,17,TGCGCCAGCAGCTTGGAGTCGGTACAGGGCACTAATGAAAAACTGTTTTTT,CASSLESVQGTNEKLFF
TRBD1,TRBV9,TRBJ1-5,NA,15,TGTGCCAGCAGCGTAGAAGGGGGCCCAAATCAGCCCCAGCATTTT,CASSVEGGPNQPQHF
TRBD1,TRBV5-5,TRBJ1-1,many,14,TGTGCCAGCATAGTCGGGACAGACCTACCTGAAGCTTTCTTT,CASIVGTDLPEAFF
NA,TRBV23-1,TRBJ1-2,NA,16,TGCGCCAGCAGTCATAGCGTGAGACGGCCCCACTATGGCTACACCTTC,CASSHSVRRPHYGYTF
TRBD1,TRBV30,TRBJ1-4,NA,13,TGTGCCTGGAGCGGAGACAGGGGCGAAAAACTGTTTTTT,CAWSGDRGEKLFF
TRBD1,TRBV18,TRBJ1-2,NA,18,TGTGCCAGCTCACCATCAAGGGATGCATTGACAGGGAATTATGGCTACACCTTC,CASSPSRDALTGNYGYTF
NA,TRBV27,TRBJ1-2,NA,14,TGTGCCAGCAGTTTACGGCTGGGAGCCTATGGCTACACCTTC,CASSLRLGAYGYTF
NA,TRBV3-1/TRBV3-2,TRBJ2-2,NA,14,TGTGCCAGCAGCCTCCCCACCCAGGCCGGGGAGCTGTTTTTT,CASSLPTQAGELFF
TRBD2,TRBV3-1/TRBV3-2,TRBJ2-3,NA,15,TGTGCCAGCAGCCAAGGCGGGGGGGGAACAGATACGCAGTATTTT,CASSQGGGGTDTQYF
NA,TRBV6-6,TRBJ1-4,NA,15,TGTGCCAGCAGTGCGCGTCCGGGGGGCCCGGAAAAACTGTTTTTT,CASSARPGGPEKLFF
NA,TRBV5-1,TRBJ1-4,NA,15,TGCGCCAGCAGCTTGGTTGGCAGGGAAGATGAAAAACTGTTTTTT,CASSLVGREDEKLFF
TRBD1,TRBV2,TRBJ1-2,once,14,TGTGCCAGCAGAAAGACAGGGGGATCCTATGGCTACACCTTC,CASRKTGGSYGYTF
TRBD1,TRBV5-5,TRBJ1-3,NA,15,TGTGCCAGCAGCTTGGACAGGGGGTCTGGAAACACCATATATTTT,CASSLDRGSGNTIYF
NA,TRBV9,TRBJ2-1,NA,16,TGTGCCAGCAGCCTACACCCCGCCGCGGGACTCAATGAGCAGTTCTTC,CASSLHPAAGLNEQFF
NA,TRBV16,TRBJ1-1,NA,14,TGTGCCAGCAGCCAATTAAGAGCGGACACTGAAGCTTTCTTT,CASSQLRADTEAFF
TRBD1,TRBV5-1,TRBJ2-2,NA,16,TGCGCCAGCAGCTCGGGGCAGGGGGCCATCACCGGGGAGCTGTTTTTT,CASSSGQGAITGELFF
TRBD1,TRBV27,TRBJ1-1,NA,15,TGTGCCAGCAGTGGGACAGGGGGCCGGGTCACTGAAGCTTTCTTT,CASSGTGGRVTEAFF
TRBD1,TRBV11-1,TRBJ1-1,NA,12,TGTGCCAGCAGCCTCGAACAGGGGGGAGCTTTCTTT,CASSLEQGGAFF
TRBD1,TRBV19,TRBJ2-7,NA,15,TGTGCCAGTAGTATGGACAGGAAAAAAGGGAACGAGCAGTACTTC,CASSMDRKKGNEQYF
NA,TRBV7-9,TRBJ1-3,NA,16,TGTGCCAGCAGCCCGATCGGGGGGCTACCTGGAAACACCATATATTTT,CASSPIGGLPGNTIYF
NA,TRBV29-1,TRBJ2-3,NA,10,TGCAGCGCCTTCACAGATACGCAGTATTTT,CSAFTDTQYF
NA,TRBV2,TRBJ1-4,NA,17,TGTGCCAGCAGTTTTCCGTCGGGGGTCAGCGTGGCTGAAAAACTGTTTTTT,CASSFPSGVSVAEKLFF
NA,TRBV7-9,TRBJ1-4,NA,16,TGTGCCAGCAGCTTAGGTGCAGGATATCTCGAAGAAAAACTGTTTTTT,CASSLGAGYLEEKLFF
TRBD1,TRBV19,TRBJ1-4,NA,15,TGTGCCAGTAGTATATACGGGACAGCTAATGAAAAACTGTTTTTT,CASSIYGTANEKLFF
NA,TRBV4-3,TRBJ2-1,NA,13,TGCGCCAGCAGCCAAGAGTCTAACAATGAGCAGTTCTTC,CASSQESNNEQFF
NA,TRBV6-6,TRBJ2-2,NA,15,TGTGCCAGCAGTTACTCCCCACAGGTAGCCGGGGAGCTGTTTTTT,CASSYSPQVAGELFF
TRBD2,TRBV20-1,TRBJ2-2,NA,16,TGCAGTGCTAGTCCTCTGAGCGGGGCGGTCACCGGGGAGCTGTTTTTT,CSASPLSGAVTGELFF
NA,TRBV10-2,TRBJ2-7,few,14,TGCGCCAGCAGTGCGGCTCCTAGCTCCTACGAGCAGTACTTC,CASSAAPSSYEQYF
TRBD1,TRBV27,TRBJ1-2,few,17,TGTGCCAGCAGTTCACAGGACAGGGTCATTTCTCACTATGGCTACACCTTC,CASSSQDRVISHYGYTF
TRBD2,TRBV19,TRBJ2-5,few,16,TGTGCCAGTAGTAGAAGACTAGCGGGGTCCTCAGAGACCCAGTACTTC,CASSRRLAGSSETQYF
NA,TRBV19,TRBJ1-5,few,12,TGTGCCAGTAGTATACGCGATCAGCCCCAGCATTTT,CASSIRDQPQHF
TRBD2,TRBV2,TRBJ2-2,NA,15,TGTGCCAGCAGCCAACTAGCGGGGGCCTCCGGGGAGCTGTTTTTT,CASSQLAGASGELFF
NA,TRBV7-8,TRBJ1-6,NA,19,TGTGCCAGCAGCTCGAATCAGGGTAGCGGAGCCTCCTATAATTCACCCCTCCACTTT,CASSSNQGSGASYNSPLHF
TRBD2,TRBV5-1,TRBJ2-1,NA,15,TGCGCCAGCGGGGCCGGGACTAGCGGGTACAATGAGCAGTTCTTC,CASGAGTSGYNEQFF
NA,TRBV3-1/TRBV3-2,TRBJ1-6,NA,12,TGTGCCAGCAGACTTCAACAGGGACCCCTCCACTTT,CASRLQQGPLHF
TRBD1,TRBV11-2,TRBJ2-3,NA,15,TGTGCCAGCAGCTTAGCGGGGGACAGGGCAGATACGCAGTATTTT,CASSLAGDRADTQYF
NA,TRBV24-1,TRBJ2-3,NA,15,TGTGCCACCAGTGATCCCAACGGTGGCACAGATACGCAGTATTTT,CATSDPNGGTDTQYF
NA,TRBV5-1,TRBJ1-5,once,14,TGCGCCAGCAGCTCTGGACAACTCAATCAGCCCCAGCATTTT,CASSSGQLNQPQHF
TRBD2,TRBV7-9,TRBJ2-3,NA,17,TGTGCCAGCGGTCTAGCGGGGGGGCCCGTCCGGACAGATACGCAGTATTTT,CASGLAGGPVRTDTQYF
NA,TRBV5-1,TRBJ1-1,NA,13,TGCGCCAGCAGCTTGGGCAGGGTTGCTGAAGCTTTCTTT,CASSLGRVAEAFF
NA,TRBV4-1,TRBJ1-5,NA,14,TGCGCCAGCAGCCAAGCGGGTAGCAATCAGCCCCAGCATTTT,CASSQAGSNQPQHF
NA,TRBV15,TRBJ2-2,NA,13,TGTGCCACCAGCTCAGGGGTCACCGGGGAGCTGTTTTTT,CATSSGVTGELFF
TRBD2,TRBV24-1,TRBJ2-3,once,17,TGTGCCACCAGTGATCCCGGGACTAGCGGGTTCTCGGATACGCAGTATTTT,CATSDPGTSGFSDTQYF
NA,TRBV5-4,TRBJ1-6,NA,16,TGTGCCAGCAGCTTGTCAGGGTCAGGCCTTAATTCACCCCTCCACTTT,CASSLSGSGLNSPLHF
NA,TRBV4-3,TRBJ1-2,NA,15,TGCGCCAGCAGCCAAGAAATGGGGCTCTACTATGGCTACACCTTC,CASSQEMGLYYGYTF